One T cell receptor beta chain is described in this entry. This sample is drawn from a study of T cells in Graves' hyperthyroidism and ophthalmopathy. This CDR3 is built from 13 residues. V was cut by 4 bases and J by 2 bases, with 7 bases left in between. The germline CDR1 and CDR2 sequences are MNHEY and SMNVEV (reference sequence). RNA transcripts served as the template for amplifying TCR beta CDR3 regions. The HTBI primer set drove a first-round RT-PCR of the TCR CDR3. MiXCR was run by TCRdb on the multiplex PCR reads, yielding one entry per CDR3 protein. The table lists approximately 420,000 distinct CDR3 sequences, around 13% of them singletons, with roughly 4.8% in the top ten.

Input material: blood. The clonotype comes from a woman aged 18-35 years with Graves' hyperthyroidism. The rearrangement uses TRBV27 and TRBJ2-3; no reliable D call. CDR3 nucleotides: TGTGCCAGCAGTTCACACCTCACAGATACGCAGTATTTT. Translation: CASSSHLTDTQYF.